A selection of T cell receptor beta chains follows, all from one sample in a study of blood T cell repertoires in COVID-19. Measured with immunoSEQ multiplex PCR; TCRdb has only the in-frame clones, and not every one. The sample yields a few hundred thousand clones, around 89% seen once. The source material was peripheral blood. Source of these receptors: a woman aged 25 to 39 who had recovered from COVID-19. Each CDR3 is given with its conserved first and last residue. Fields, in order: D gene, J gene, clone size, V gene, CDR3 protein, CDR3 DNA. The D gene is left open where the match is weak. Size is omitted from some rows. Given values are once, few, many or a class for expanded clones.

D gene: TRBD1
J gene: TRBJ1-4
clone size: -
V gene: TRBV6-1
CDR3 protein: CASSVLRGQGDEKLFF
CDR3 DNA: TGTGCCAGCAGTGTACTCCGGGGACAGGGGGATGAAAAACTGTTTTTT

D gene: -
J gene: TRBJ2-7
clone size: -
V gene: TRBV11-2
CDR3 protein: CASSFQGIGYEQYF
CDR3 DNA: TGTGCCAGCAGCTTTCAGGGGATTGGCTACGAGCAGTACTTC

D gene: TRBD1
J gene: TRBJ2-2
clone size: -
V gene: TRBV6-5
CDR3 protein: CASSYSSSGGSGELFF
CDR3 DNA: TGTGCCAGCAGTTACTCGAGTTCAGGGGGATCCGGGGAGCTGTTTTTT

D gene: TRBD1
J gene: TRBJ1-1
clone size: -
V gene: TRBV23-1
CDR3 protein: CASSRFGGQLNTEAFF
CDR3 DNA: TGCGCCAGCAGCCGTTTTGGGGGACAGTTGAACACTGAAGCTTTCTTT

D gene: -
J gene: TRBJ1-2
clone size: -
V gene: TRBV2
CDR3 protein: CASVREAVYGYTF
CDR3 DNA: TGTGCCAGCGTACGGGAAGCGGTCTATGGCTACACCTTC

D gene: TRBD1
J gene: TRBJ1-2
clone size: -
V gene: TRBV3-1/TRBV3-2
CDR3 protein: CASSPERTGYGYTF
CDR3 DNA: TGTGCCAGCAGCCCAGAACGGACAGGCTATGGCTACACCTTC

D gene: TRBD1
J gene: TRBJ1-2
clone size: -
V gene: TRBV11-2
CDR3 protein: CASSLVGTGRSYGYTF
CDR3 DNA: TGTGCCAGCAGCTTAGTTGGGACAGGGAGGAGTTATGGCTACACCTTC

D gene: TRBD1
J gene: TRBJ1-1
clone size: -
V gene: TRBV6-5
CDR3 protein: CASTRAQGQTEAFF
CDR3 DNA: TGTGCCAGCACAAGGGCACAGGGGCAAACTGAAGCTTTCTTT

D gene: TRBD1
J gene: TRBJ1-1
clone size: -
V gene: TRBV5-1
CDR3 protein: CASSENPTGGVNTEAFF
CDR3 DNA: TGCGCCAGCAGCGAGAATCCGACAGGGGGCGTGAACACTGAAGCTTTCTTT

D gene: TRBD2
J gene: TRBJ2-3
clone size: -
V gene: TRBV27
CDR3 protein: CASSSGAGGHSSTDTQYF
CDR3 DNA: TGTGCCAGCAGTTCGGGAGCGGGGGGCCACTCTAGCACAGATACGCAGTATTTT

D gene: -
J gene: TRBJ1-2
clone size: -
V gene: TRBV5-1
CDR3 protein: CASSTTGGSDYGYTF
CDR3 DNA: TGCGCCAGCAGCACCACGGGGGGGTCCGACTATGGCTACACCTTC

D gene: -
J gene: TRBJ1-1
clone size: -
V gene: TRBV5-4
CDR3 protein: CASSRGPTEAFF
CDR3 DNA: TGTGCCAGCAGCCGCGGGCCGACTGAAGCTTTCTTT

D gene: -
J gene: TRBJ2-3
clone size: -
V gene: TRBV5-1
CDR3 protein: CASSLERPDTQYF
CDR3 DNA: TGCGCCAGCAGCTTGGAGCGACCAGATACGCAGTATTTT

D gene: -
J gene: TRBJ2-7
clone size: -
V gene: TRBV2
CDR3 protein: CASSGQESFSYEQYF
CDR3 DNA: TGTGCCAGCAGTGGACAGGAGTCCTTCTCCTACGAGCAGTACTTC

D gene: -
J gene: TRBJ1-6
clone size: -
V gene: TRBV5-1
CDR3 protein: CASSLSWQGNSPLHF
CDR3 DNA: TGCGCCAGCAGCTTGTCCTGGCAGGGTAATTCACCCCTCCACTTT

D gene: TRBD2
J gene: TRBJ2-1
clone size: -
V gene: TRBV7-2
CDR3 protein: CASSLSGGGPNEQFF
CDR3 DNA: TGTGCCAGCAGCCTTTCGGGCGGGGGGCCCAATGAGCAGTTCTTC

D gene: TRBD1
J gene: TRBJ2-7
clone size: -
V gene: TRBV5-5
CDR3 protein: CASRPSRGITYEQYF
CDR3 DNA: TGTGCCAGCAGGCCCAGCAGGGGGATAACCTACGAGCAGTACTTC

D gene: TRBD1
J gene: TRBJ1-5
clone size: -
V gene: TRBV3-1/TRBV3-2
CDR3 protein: CASSHDRDSNQPQHF
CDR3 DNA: TGTGCCAGCAGCCATGACAGGGACAGCAATCAGCCCCAGCATTTT

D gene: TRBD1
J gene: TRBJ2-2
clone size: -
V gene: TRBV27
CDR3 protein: CASSLGQGASGELFF
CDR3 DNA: TGTGCCAGCAGTTTGGGACAGGGGGCCTCCGGGGAGCTGTTTTTT

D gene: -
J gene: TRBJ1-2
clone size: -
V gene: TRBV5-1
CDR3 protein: CASSSQGPGLEGYTF
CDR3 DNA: TGCGCCAGCAGCTCGCAGGGTCCAGGGTTGGAGGGCTACACCTTC

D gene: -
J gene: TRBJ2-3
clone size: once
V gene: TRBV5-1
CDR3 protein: CASSMRGSGTDTQYF
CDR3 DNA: TGCGCCAGCAGCATGAGGGGGTCTGGCACAGATACGCAGTATTTT

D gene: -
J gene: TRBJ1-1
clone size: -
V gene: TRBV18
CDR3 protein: CASSRGGDLAEAFF
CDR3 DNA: TGTGCCAGCTCCCGGGGAGGCGACCTTGCTGAAGCTTTCTTT

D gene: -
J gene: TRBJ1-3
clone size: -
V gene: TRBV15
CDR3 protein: CATSRETSSRNTIYF
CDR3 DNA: TGTGCCACCAGCAGAGAAACATCCAGTAGAAACACCATATATTTT

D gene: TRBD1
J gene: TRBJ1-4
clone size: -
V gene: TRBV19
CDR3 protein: CASTDRTGTGGEKLFF
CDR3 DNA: TGTGCCAGTACCGACCGTACCGGGACAGGGGGCGAAAAACTGTTTTTT

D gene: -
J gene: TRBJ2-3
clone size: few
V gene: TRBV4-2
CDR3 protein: CASSQAGVADTQYF
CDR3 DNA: TGTGCCAGCAGCCAAGCCGGAGTGGCAGATACGCAGTATTTT

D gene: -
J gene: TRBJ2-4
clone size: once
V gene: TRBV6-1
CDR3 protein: CASSDPGLAKNIQYF
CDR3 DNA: TGTGCCAGCAGTGATCCGGGACTAGCCAAAAACATTCAGTACTTC

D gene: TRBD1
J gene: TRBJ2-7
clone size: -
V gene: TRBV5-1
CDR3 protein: CASSHGQGVYEQYF
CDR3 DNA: TGCGCCAGCAGCCATGGGCAGGGGGTCTACGAGCAGTACTTC